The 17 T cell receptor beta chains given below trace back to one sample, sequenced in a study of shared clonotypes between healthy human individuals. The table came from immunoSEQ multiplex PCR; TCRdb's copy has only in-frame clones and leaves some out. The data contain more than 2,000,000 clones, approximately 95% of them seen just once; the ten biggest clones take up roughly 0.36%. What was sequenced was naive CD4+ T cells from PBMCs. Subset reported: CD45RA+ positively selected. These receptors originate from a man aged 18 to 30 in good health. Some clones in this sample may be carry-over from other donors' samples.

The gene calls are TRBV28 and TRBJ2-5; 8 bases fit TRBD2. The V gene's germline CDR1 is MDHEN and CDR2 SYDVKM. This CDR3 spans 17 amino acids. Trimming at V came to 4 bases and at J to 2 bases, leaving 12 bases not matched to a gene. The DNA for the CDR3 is TGTGCCAGCAGTTCCCCTCAAGCGGGAGCGGGTCAAGAGACCCAGTACTTC. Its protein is CASSSPQAGAGQETQYF.

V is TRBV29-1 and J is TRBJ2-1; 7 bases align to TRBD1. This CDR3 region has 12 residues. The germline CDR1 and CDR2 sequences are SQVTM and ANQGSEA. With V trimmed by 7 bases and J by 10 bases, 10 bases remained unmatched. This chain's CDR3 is CSANSGTDEQFF. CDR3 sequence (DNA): TGCAGCGCCAATTCCGGGACAGACGAGCAGTTCTTC.

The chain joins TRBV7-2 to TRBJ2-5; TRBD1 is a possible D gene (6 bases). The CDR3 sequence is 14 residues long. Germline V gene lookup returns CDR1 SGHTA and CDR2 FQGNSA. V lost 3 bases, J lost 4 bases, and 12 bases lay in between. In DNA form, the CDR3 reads TGTGCCAGCAGCTTCCAGACAGGAGGAGAGACCCAGTACTTC. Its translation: CASSFQTGGETQYF.

CDR3 in amino acids: CASSWMGTRSEQYF. The CDR3 region has the DNA TGTGCCAGCAGCTGGATGGGGACCCGATCAGAGCAGTACTTC. The chain recombines TRBV7-9 with TRBJ2-7; either TRBD1 or TRBD2 may supply D (5 bases each). This CDR3 contains 14 residues. Germline values: CDR1 SEHNR, CDR2 FQNEAQ (reference sequence). V lost 4 bases to trimming and J lost 7 bases, with 17 bases between them. The full variable domain, completed using reference TRBV7-9 and TRBJ2-7, is DTGVSQNPRHKITKRGQNVTFRCDPISEHNRLYWYRQTLGQGPEFLTYFQNEAQLEKSRLLSDRFSAERPKGSFSTLEIQRTEQGDSAMYLCASSWMGTRSEQYFGPGTRLTVT.

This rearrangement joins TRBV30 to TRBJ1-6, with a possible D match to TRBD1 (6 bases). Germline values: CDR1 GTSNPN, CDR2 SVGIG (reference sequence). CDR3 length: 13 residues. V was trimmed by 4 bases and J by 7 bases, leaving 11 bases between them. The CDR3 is CAWKQGGNSPLHF. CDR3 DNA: TGTGCCTGGAAACAGGGAGGGAATTCACCCCTCCACTTT.

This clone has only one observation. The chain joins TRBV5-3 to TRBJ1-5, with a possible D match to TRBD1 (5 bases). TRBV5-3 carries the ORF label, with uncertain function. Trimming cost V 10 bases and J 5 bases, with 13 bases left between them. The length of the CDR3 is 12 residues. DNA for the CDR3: TGTGCCCTAACCAGGGACTATCAGCCCCAGCATTTT. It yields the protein CALTRDYQPQHF.

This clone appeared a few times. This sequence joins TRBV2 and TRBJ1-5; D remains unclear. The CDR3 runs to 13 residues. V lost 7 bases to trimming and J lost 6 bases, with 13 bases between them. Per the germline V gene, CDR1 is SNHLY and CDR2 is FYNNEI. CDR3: CASNPGRSQPQHF. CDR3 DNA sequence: TGTGCCAGCAATCCCGGGAGGAGTCAGCCCCAGCATTTT.

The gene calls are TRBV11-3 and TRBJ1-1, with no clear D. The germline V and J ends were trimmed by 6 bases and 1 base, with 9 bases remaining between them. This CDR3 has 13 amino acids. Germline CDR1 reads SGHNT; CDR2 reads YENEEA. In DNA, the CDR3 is TGTGCCAGCAGTCCCAACTCGAACACTGAAGCTTTCTTT. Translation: CASSPNSNTEAFF.

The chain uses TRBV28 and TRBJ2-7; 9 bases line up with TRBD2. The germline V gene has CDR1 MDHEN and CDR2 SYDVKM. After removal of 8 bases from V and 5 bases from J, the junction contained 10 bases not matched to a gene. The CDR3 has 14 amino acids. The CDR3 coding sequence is TGTGCCAGCTCCATAGCGGGAGTGATCCACGAGCAGTACTTC. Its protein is CASSIAGVIHEQYF.

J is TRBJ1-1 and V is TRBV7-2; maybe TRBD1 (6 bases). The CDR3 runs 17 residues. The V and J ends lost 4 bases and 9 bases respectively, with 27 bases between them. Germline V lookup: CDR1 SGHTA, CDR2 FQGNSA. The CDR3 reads CASSSGRGPGQSKKAFF. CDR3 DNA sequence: TGTGCCAGCAGCTCGGGCCGGGGGCCAGGTCAAAGTAAGAAAGCTTTCTTT. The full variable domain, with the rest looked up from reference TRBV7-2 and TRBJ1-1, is GAGVSQSPSNKVTEKGKDVELRCDPISGHTALYWYRQSLGQGLEFLIYFQGNSAPDKSGLPSDRFSAERTGGSVSTLTIQRTQQEDSAVYLCASSSGRGPGQSKKAFFGQGTRLTVV.

CDR3 loop: CASSVRTPLGEQYF. In DNA, the CDR3 is TGTGCCAGCAGTGTGCGGACACCTCTAGGCGAGCAGTACTTC. This chain links TRBV2 with TRBJ2-7, with D possibly being TRBD1 (5 bases). The V end was cut by 4 bases, the J end by 6 bases, with 16 bases between. The length of the CDR3 is 14 residues. The germline CDR1 and CDR2 sequences are SNHLY and FYNNEI.

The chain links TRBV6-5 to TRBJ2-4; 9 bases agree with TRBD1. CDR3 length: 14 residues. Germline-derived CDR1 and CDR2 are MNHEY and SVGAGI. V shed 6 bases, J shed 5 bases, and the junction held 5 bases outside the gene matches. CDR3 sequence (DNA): TGTGCCAGCAGCTACAGGGGGCCGGAAAACATTCAGTACTTC. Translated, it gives CASSYRGPENIQYF.

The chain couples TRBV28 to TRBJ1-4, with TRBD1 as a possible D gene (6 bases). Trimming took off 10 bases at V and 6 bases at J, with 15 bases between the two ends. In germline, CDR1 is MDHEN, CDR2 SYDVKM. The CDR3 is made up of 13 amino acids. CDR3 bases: TGTGCCACCCGAAGAGGGGGAGATGAAAAACTGTTTTTT. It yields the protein CATRRGGDEKLFF.

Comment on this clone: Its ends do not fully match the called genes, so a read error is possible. This CDR3 reads CASSAGTGNAEAFF. CDR3 sequence (DNA): TGTGCCAGCAGCGCCGGGACAGGGAACGCTGAAGCTTTCTTT. The chain recombines TRBV4-2 with TRBJ1-1; 9 bases agree with TRBD1. CDR1 is LGHNA and CDR2 is YNFKEQ in the germline V gene. This CDR3 has 14 amino acids.

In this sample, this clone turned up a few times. CDR3 residues: CASAHRGQTEAFF. CDR3 sequence (DNA): TGTGCTAGTGCCCACAGGGGTCAGACTGAAGCTTTCTTT. The chain carries TRBV12-5 and TRBJ1-1, with 7 bases identical to TRBD1. Germline V gene sequence: CDR1 LGHNT, CDR2 FRNRAP. After removal of 7 bases from V and 5 bases from J, the junction contained 7 bases not matched to a gene. The CDR3 sequence is 13 residues long.

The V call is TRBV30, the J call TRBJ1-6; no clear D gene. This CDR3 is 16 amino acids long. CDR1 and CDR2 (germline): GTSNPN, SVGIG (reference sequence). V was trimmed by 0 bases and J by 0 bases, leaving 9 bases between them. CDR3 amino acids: CAWSVGRSSYNSPLHF. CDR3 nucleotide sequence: TGTGCCTGGAGTGTTGGCAGGAGCTCCTATAATTCACCCCTCCACTTT.

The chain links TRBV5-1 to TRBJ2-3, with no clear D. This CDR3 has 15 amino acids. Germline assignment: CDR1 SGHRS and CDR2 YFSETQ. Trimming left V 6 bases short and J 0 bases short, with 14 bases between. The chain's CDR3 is CASIAESFSTDTQYF. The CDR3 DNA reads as TGCGCCAGCATTGCGGAGAGTTTTAGCACAGATACGCAGTATTTT. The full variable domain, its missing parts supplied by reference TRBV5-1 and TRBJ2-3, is KAGVTQTPRYLIKTRGQQVTLSCSPISGHRSVSWYQQTPGQGLQFLFEYFSETQRNKGNFPGRFSGRQFSNSRSEMNVSTLELGDSALYLCASIAESFSTDTQYFGPGTRLTVL.